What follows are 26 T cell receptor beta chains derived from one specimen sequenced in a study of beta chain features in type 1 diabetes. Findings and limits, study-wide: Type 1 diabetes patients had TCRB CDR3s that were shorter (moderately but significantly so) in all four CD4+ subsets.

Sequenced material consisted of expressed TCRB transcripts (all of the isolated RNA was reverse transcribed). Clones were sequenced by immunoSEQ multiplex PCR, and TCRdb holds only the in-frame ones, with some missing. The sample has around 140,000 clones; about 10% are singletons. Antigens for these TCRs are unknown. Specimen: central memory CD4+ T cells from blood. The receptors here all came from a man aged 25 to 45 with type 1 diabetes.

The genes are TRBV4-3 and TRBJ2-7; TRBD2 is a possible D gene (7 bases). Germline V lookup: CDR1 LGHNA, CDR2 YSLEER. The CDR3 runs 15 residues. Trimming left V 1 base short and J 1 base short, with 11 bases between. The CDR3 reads CASSQGRGLSYEQYF. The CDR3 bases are TGCGCCAGCAGCCAAGGGCGGGGGCTGTCCTACGAGCAGTACTTC.

The CDR3 protein is CASSQGSYTEAFF. CDR3 sequence (DNA): TGTGCCAGCTCACAGGGGTCCTACACTGAAGCTTTCTTT. The chain has TRBV18 and TRBJ1-1; possible D gene TRBD1, 5 bases. Germline values: CDR1 KGHSH, CDR2 LQKENI. This CDR3 is 13 amino acids long. V lost 4 bases and J lost 3, with 9 bases in between.

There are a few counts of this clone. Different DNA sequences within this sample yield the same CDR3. CDR3 DNA: TGCGCCAGCAGCTTGGCTACAGGGGGGTACAATGAGCAGTTCTTC. Translated, it gives CASSLATGGYNEQFF. The V and J genes are TRBV5-1 and TRBJ2-1; TRBD1 matches 8 bases. Germline CDR1 is SGHRS and CDR2 is YFSETQ. The CDR3 is 15 amino acids. Unmatched junction bases numbered 3, after V lost 0 bases and J lost 4 bases. The full variable domain, in which reference TRBV5-1 and TRBJ2-1 provide the parts outside the CDR3, is KAGVTQTPRYLIKTRGQQVTLSCSPISGHRSVSWYQQTPGQGLQFLFEYFSETQRNKGNFPGRFSGRQFSNSRSEMNVSTLELGDSALYLCASSLATGGYNEQFFGPGTRLTVL.

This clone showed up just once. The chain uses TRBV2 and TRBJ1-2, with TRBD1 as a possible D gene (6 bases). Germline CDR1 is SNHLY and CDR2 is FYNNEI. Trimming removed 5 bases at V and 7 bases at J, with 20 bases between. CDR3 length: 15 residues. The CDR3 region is CASSQVAGAQSGYTF. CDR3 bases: TGTGCCAGCAGTCAGGTAGCAGGGGCTCAGTCTGGCTACACCTTC.

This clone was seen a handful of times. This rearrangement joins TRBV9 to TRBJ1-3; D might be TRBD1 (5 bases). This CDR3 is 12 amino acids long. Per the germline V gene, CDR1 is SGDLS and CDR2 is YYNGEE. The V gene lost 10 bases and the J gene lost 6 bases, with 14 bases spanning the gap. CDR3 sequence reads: CASGGTKNTIYF. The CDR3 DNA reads TGTGCCTCGGGGGGGACTAAAAACACCATATATTTT. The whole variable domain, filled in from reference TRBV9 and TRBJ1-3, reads DSGVTQTPKHLITATGQRVTLRCSPRSGDLSVYWYQQSLDQGLQFLIQYYNGEERAKGNILERFSAQQFPDLHSELNLSSLELGDSALYFCASGGTKNTIYFGEGSWLTVV.

The CDR3 protein is CSVGVGETQYF. The CDR3 DNA reads as TGCAGCGTTGGAGTTGGAGAGACCCAGTACTTC. The rearrangement uses TRBV29-1 and TRBJ2-5, with D unclear. The CDR3 covers 11 residues. Trimming stripped 4 bases from V and 4 bases from J, with 7 bases between. The V gene's germline CDR1 is SQVTM and CDR2 ANQGSEA.

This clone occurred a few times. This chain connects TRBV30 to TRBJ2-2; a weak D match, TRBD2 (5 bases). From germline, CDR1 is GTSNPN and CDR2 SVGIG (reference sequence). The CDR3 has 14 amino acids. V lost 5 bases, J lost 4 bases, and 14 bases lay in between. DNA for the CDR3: TGTGCCTGGGATTCCCTTCGGGGCACCGGGGAGCTGTTTTTT. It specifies CAWDSLRGTGELFF.

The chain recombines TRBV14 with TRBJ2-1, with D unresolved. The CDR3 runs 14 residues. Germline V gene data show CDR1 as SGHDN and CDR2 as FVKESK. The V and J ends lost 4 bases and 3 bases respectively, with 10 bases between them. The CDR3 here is CASSPRLSYNEQFF. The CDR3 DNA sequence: TGTGCCAGCAGCCCACGACTGAGCTACAATGAGCAGTTCTTC. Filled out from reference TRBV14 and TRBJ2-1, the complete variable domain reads EAGVTQFPSHSVIEKGQTVTLRCDPISGHDNLYWYRRVMGKEIKFLLHFVKESKQDESGMPNNRFLAERTGGTYSTLKVQPAELEDSGVYFCASSPRLSYNEQFFGPGTRLTVL.

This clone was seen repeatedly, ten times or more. CDR3 protein: CASSPGHLNTEAFF. DNA of the CDR3: TGTGCCAGCTCACCAGGACACCTGAACACTGAAGCTTTCTTT. The V and J genes are TRBV18 and TRBJ1-1; D is possibly TRBD1 (5 bases). Deletions cut 2 bases from V and 0 bases from J, with 7 bases between. The CDR3 extends over 14 amino acids. Looked up from germline, CDR1 is KGHSH and CDR2 is LQKENI.

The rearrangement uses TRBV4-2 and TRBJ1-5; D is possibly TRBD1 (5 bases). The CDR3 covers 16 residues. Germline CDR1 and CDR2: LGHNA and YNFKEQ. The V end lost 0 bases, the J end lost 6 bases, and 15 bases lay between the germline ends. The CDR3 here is CASSQDGGGDGQPQHF. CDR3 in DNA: TGTGCCAGCAGCCAAGATGGCGGGGGGGACGGTCAGCCCCAGCATTTT.

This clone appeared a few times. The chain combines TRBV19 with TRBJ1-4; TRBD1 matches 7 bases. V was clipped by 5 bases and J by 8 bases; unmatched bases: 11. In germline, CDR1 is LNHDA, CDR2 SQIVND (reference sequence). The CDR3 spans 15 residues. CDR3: CASSPPGGGSEKLFF. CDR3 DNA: TGTGCCAGTAGTCCCCCGGGAGGGGGCTCGGAAAAACTGTTTTTT.

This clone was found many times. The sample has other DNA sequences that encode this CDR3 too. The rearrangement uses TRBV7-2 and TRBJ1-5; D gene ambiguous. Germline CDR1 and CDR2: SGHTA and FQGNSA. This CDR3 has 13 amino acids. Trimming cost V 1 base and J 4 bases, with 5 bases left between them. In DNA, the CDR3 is TGTGCCAGCAGCTTAGGTCCGAATCAGCCCCAGCATTTT. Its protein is CASSLGPNQPQHF.

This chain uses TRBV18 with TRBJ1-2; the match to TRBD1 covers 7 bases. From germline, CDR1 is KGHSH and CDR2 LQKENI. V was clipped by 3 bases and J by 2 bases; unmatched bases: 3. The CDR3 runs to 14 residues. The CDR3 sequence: CASSPDRSNYGYTF. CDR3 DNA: TGTGCCAGCTCACCGGACAGGTCGAACTATGGCTACACCTTC.

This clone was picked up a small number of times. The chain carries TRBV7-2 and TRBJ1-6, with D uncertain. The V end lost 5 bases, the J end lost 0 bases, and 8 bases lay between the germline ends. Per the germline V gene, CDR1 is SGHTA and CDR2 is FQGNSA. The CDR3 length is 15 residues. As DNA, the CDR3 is TGTGCCAGCAGCCCAGGACTCTCCTATAATTCACCCCTCCACTTT. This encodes CASSPGLSYNSPLHF.

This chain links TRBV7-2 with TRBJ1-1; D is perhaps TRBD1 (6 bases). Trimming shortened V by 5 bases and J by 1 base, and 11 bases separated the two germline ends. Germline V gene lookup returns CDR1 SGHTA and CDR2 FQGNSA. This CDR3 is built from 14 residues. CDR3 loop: CASSLRQANTEAFF. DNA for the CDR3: TGTGCCAGCAGCCTGCGACAGGCGAACACTGAAGCTTTCTTT.

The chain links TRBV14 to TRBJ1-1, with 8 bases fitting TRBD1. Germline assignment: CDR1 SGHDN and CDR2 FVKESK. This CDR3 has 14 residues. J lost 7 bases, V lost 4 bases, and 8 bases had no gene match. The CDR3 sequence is CASSPGTGTNEAFF. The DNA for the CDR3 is TGTGCCAGCAGCCCCGGGACAGGTACAAATGAAGCTTTCTTT.

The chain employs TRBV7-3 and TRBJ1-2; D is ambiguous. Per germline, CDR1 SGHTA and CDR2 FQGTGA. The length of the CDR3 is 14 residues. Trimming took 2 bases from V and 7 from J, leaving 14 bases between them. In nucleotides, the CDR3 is TGTGCCAGCAGCTTATACGGTTTCGGGTCTGGCTACACCTTC. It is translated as CASSLYGFGSGYTF.

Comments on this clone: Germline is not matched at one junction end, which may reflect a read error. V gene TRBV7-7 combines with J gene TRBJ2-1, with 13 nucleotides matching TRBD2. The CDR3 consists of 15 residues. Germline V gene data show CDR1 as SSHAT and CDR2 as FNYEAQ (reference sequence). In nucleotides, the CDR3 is TGTGCTAGCAGCCCAACTAGCGGGGGGGAACGTGAGCAGTTCTTC. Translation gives CASSPTSGGEREQFF.

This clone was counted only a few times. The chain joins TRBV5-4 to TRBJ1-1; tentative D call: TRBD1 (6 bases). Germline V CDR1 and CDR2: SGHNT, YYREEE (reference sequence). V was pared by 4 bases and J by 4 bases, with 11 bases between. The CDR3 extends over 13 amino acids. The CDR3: CASSQVRGTEAFF. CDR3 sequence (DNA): TGTGCCAGCAGCCAAGTCAGGGGCACTGAAGCTTTCTTT.

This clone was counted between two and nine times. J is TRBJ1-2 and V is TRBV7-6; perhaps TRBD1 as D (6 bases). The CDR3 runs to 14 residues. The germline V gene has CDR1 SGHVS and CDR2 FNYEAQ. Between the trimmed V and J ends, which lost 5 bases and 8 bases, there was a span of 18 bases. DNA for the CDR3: TGTGCCAGCAGCCCACGGGCGGGGGCTGGGGGCTACACCTTC. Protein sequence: CASSPRAGAGGYTF. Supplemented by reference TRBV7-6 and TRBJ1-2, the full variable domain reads GAGVSQSPRYKVTKRGQDVALRCDPISGHVSLYWYRQALGQGPEFLTYFNYEAQQDKSGLPNDRFSAERPEGSISTLTIQRTEQRDSAMYRCASSPRAGAGGYTFGSGTRLTVV.

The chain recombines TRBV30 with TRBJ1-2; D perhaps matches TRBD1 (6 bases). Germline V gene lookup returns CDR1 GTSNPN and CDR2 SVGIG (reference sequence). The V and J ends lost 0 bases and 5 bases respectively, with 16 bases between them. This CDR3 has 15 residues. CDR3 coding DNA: TGTGCCTGGAGTGTACCCCAGGGGCACAGGTATGGCTACACCTTC. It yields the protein CAWSVPQGHRYGYTF.

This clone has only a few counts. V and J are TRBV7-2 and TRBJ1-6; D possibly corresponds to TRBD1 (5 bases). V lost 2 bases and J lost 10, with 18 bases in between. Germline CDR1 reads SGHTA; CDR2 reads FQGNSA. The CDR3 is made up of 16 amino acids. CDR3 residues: CASSLIEGVFGSPLHF. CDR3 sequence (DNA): TGTGCCAGCAGCTTAATTGAAGGGGTATTCGGGTCACCCCTCCACTTT.

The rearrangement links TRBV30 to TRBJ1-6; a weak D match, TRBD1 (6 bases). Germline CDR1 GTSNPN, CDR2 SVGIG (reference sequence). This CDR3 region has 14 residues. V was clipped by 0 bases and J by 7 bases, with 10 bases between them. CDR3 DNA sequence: TGTGCCTGGAGTGTCGGACAGTTGAATTCACCCCTCCACTTT. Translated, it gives CAWSVGQLNSPLHF.

The CDR3 loop is CAWSVQGGSEKLFF. As DNA, the CDR3 is TGTGCCTGGAGTGTACAAGGTGGGAGTGAAAAACTGTTTTTT. This chain joins TRBV30 and TRBJ1-4, with unresolved D. Per germline, CDR1 GTSNPN and CDR2 SVGIG (reference sequence). CDR3 length: 14 amino acids. V lost 0 bases to trimming and J lost 7 bases, with 12 bases between them.

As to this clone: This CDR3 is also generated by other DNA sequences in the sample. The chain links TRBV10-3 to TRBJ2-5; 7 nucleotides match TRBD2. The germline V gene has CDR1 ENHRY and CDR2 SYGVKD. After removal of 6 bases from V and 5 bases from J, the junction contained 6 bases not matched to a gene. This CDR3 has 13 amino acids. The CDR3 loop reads CAISLADQETQYF. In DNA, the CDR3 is TGTGCCATCAGCCTAGCGGATCAGGAGACCCAGTACTTC.

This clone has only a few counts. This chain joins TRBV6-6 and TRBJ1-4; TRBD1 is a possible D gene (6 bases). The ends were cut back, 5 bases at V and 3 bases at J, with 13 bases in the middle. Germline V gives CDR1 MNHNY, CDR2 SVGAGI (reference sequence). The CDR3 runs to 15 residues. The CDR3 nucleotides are TGTGCCAGCAGTCAAGGAGGACAGTCTAATGAAAAACTGTTTTTT. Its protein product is CASSQGGQSNEKLFF.